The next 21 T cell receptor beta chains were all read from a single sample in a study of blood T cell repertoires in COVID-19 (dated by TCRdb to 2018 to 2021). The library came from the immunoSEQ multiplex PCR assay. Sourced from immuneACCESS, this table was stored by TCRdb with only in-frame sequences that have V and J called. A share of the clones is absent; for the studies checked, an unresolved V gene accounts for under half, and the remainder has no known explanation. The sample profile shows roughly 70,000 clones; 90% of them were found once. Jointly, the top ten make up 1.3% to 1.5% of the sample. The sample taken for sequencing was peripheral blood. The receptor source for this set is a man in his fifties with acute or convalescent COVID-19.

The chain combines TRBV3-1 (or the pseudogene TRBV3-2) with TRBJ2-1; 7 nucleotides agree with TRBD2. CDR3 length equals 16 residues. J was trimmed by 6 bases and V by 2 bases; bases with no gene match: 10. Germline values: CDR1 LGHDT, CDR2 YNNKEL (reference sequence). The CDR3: CASSQSVTSYGNEQFF. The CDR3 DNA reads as TGTGCCAGCAGCCAATCCGTGACTAGCTATGGCAATGAGCAGTTCTTC.

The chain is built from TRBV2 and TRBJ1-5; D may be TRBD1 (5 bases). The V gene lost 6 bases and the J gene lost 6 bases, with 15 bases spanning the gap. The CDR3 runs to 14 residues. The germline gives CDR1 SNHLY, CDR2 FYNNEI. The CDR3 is CASRELGGTQPQHF. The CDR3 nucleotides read TGTGCCAGCAGGGAGTTGGGGGGGACTCAGCCCCAGCATTTT.

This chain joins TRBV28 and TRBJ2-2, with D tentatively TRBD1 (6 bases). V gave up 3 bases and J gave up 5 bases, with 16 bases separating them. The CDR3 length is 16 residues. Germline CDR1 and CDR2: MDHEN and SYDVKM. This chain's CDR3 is CASSFLGTRGTGELFF. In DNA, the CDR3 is TGTGCCAGCAGTTTTTTAGGGACAAGGGGTACCGGGGAGCTGTTTTTT.

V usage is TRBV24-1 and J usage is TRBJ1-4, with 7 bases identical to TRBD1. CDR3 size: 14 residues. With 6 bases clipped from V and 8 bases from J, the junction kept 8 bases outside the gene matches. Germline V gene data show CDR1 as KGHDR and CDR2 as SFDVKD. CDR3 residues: CATSPGQPSEKLFF. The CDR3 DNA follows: TGTGCCACCAGTCCGGGACAGCCTTCGGAAAAACTGTTTTTT.

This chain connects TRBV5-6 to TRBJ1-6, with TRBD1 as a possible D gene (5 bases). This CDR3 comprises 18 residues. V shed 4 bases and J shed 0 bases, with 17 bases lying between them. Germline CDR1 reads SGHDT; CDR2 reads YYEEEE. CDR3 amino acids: CASSLRQPMSSYNSPLHF. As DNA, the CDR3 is TGTGCCAGCAGCCTTAGACAGCCTATGAGCTCCTATAATTCACCCCTCCACTTT.

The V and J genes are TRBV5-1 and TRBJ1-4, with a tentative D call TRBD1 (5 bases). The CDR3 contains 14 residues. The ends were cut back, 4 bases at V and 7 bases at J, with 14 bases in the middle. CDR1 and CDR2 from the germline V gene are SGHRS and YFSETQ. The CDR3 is CASSPQSGGEKLFF. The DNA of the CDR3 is TGCGCCAGCAGCCCTCAGTCCGGGGGTGAAAAACTGTTTTTT.

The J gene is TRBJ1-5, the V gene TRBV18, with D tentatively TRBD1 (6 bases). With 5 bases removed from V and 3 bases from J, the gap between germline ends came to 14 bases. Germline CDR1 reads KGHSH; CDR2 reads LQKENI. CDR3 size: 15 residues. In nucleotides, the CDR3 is TGTGCCAGCTCAACCTATAGGGACACCAATCAGCCCCAGCATTTT. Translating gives CASSTYRDTNQPQHF.

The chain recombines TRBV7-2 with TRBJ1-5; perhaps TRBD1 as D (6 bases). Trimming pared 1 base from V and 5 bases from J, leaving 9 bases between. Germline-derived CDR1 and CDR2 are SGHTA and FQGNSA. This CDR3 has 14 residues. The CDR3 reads CASSLGTADQPQHF. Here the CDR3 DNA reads TGTGCCAGCAGCTTAGGGACAGCTGATCAGCCCCAGCATTTT.

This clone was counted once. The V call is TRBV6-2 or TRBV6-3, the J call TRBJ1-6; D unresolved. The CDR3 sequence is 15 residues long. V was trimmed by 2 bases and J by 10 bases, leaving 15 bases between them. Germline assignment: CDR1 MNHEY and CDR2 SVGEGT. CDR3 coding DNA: TGTGCCAGCAGTTACCCCCGCGGGGTTGAATCACCCCTCCACTTT. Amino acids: CASSYPRGVESPLHF.

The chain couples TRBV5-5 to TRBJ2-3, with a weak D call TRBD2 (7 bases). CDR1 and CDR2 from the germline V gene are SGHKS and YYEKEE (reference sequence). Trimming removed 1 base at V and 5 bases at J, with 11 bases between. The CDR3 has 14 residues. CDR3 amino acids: CASSLTGRGDTQYF. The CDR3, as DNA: TGTGCCAGCAGCTTGACAGGGAGGGGAGATACGCAGTATTTT.

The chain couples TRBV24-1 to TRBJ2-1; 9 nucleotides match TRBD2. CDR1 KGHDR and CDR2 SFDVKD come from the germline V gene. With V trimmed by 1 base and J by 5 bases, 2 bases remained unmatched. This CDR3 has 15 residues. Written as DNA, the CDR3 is TGTGCCACCAGTGATTTTCGCGGGGGGGACAATGAGCAGTTCTTC. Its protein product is CATSDFRGGDNEQFF.

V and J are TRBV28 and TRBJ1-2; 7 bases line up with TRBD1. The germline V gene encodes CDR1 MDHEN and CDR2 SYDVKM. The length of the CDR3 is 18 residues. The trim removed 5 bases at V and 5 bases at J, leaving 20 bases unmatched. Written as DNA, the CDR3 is TGTGCCAGCAGTACCCGGCGACAGGGAAAGAAGGGTACTTATGGCTACACCTTC. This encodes CASSTRRQGKKGTYGYTF.

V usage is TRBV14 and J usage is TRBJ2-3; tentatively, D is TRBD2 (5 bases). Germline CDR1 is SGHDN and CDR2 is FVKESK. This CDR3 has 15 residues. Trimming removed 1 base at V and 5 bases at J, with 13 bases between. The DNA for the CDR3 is TGTGCCAGCAGCCAAGCTAGCAGTTTGGTAGATACGCAGTATTTT. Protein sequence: CASSQASSLVDTQYF. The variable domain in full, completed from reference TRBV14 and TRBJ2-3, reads EAGVTQFPSHSVIEKGQTVTLRCDPISGHDNLYWYRRVMGKEIKFLLHFVKESKQDESGMPNNRFLAERTGGTYSTLKVQPAELEDSGVYFCASSQASSLVDTQYFGPGTRLTVL.

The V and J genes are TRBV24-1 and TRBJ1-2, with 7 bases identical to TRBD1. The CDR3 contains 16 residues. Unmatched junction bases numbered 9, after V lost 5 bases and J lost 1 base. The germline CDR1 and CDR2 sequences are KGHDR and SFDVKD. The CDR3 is CATSGSGGLLNYGYTF. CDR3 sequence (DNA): TGTGCCACCAGTGGGTCAGGGGGGCTGCTTAACTATGGCTACACCTTC.

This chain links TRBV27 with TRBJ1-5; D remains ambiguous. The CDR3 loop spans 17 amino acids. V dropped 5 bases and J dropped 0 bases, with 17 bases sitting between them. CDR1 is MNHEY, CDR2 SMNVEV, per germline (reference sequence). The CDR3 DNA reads TGTGCCAGCAGTGAGATCCCCCCGCTTTATAGCAATCAGCCCCAGCATTTT. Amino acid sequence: CASSEIPPLYSNQPQHF.

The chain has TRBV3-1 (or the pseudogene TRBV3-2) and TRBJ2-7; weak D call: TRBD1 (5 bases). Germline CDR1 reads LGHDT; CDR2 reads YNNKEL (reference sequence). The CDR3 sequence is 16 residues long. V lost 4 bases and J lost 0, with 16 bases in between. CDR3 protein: CASSRGRQQSSYEQYF. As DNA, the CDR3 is TGTGCCAGCAGCCGAGGAAGACAGCAGAGCTCCTACGAGCAGTACTTC.

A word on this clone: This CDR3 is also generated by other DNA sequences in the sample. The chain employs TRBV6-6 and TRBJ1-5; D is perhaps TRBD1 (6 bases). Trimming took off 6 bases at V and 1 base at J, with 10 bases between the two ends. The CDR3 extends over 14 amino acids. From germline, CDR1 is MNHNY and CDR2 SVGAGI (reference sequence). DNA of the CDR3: TGTGCCAGCAGCCGGGACACCAGCAATCAGCCCCAGCATTTT. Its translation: CASSRDTSNQPQHF.

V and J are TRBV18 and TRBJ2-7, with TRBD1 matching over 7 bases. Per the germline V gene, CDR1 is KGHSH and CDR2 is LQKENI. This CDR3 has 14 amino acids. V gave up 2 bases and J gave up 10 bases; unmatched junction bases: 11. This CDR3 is CASSPGIGDSLQYV. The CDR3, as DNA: TGTGCCAGCTCACCAGGAATTGGGGACAGTTTACAGTACGTC.

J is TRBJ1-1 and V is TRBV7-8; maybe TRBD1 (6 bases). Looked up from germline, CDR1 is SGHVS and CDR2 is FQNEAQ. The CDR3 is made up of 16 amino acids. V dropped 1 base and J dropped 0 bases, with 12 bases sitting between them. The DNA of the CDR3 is TGTGCCAGCAGCTTAGGGGGGCGCGGGTTGAACACTGAAGCTTTCTTT. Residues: CASSLGGRGLNTEAFF.

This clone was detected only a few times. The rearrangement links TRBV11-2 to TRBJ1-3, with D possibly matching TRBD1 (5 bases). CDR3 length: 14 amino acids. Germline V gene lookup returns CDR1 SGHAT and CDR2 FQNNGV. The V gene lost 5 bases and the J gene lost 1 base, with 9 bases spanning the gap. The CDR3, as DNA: TGTGCCAGCAGCCTGGGACTTTCTGGAAACACCATATATTTT. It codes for CASSLGLSGNTIYF. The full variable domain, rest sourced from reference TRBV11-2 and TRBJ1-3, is EAGVAQSPRYKIIEKRQSVAFWCNPISGHATLYWYQQILGQGPKLLIQFQNNGVVDDSQLPKDRFSAERLKGVDSTLKIQPAKLEDSAVYLCASSLGLSGNTIYFGEGSWLTVV.

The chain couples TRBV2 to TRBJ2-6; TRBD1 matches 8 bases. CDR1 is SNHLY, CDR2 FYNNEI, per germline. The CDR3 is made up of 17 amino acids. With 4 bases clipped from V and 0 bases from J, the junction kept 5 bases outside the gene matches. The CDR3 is CASSARGQSSGANVLTF. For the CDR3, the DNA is TGTGCCAGCAGTGCCAGGGGGCAGAGCTCTGGGGCCAACGTCCTGACTTTC.